The 32 T cell receptor beta chains below were found in one sample sequenced in a study of blood T cell repertoires in COVID-19. Some clones are missing from TCRdb's copy, which holds only in-frame ones; the method was immunoSEQ multiplex PCR. The sample gives about 110,000 clones, roughly 85% of which show up once; 10% to 15% is in the top ten. The specimen sequenced was peripheral blood. Receptors were obtained from a human donor in a cohort sampled during active COVID-19.

This clone was seen a few times. This chain connects TRBV6-6 to TRBJ1-5; TRBD1 is a possible D gene (5 bases). The CDR3 runs to 13 residues. V was pared by 5 bases and J by 4 bases, with 9 bases between. Germline V CDR1 and CDR2: MNHNY, SVGAGI (reference sequence). The CDR3 protein is CASSRGLNQPQHF. CDR3 nucleotides: TGTGCCAGCAGTCGGGGCTTAAATCAGCCCCAGCATTTT.

This clone was picked up a small number of times. The V and J genes are TRBV19 and TRBJ1-1, with D possibly TRBD1 on 5 matching bases. The CDR3 has 14 amino acids. Germline lookup yields CDR1 LNHDA and CDR2 SQIVND (reference sequence). V lost 5 bases to trimming and J lost 5 bases, with 15 bases between them. The CDR3 nucleotides read TGTGCCAGTAGTCTCGGGACTCTATCAACTGAAGCTTTCTTT. Translating gives CASSLGTLSTEAFF.

The CDR3 loop is CASSLGVQGANNEKLFF. CDR3 nucleotides: TGTGCCAGCAGCTTGGGAGTCCAGGGGGCGAATAATGAAAAACTGTTTTTT. The chain has TRBV5-4 and TRBJ1-4; 8 bases map to TRBD1. Germline values: CDR1 SGHNT, CDR2 YYREEE (reference sequence). The V and J ends lost 0 bases and 4 bases, in that order; junction bases with no gene match: 8. This CDR3 is 17 amino acids long.

This chain's CDR3 is CASAGRGVNIQYF. CDR3 in DNA: TGTGCCAGTGCTGGGAGGGGGGTAAACATTCAGTACTTC. The chain recombines TRBV27 with TRBJ2-4; perhaps TRBD2 as D (7 bases). Trimming left V 9 bases short and J 6 bases short, with 15 bases between. The CDR3 covers 13 residues. Germline values: CDR1 MNHEY, CDR2 SMNVEV (reference sequence).

V usage is TRBV12-3 or TRBV12-4 and J usage is TRBJ1-2; D not certain. Trimming removed 5 bases at V and 8 bases at J, with 12 bases between. This CDR3 has 12 residues. The CDR3 reads CASSRNQRGYTF. The DNA for the CDR3 is TGTGCCAGCAGTAGAAACCAGAGGGGCTACACCTTC.

The J gene is TRBJ1-3, the V gene TRBV5-1; 7 nucleotides match TRBD1. After removal of 4 bases from V and 2 bases from J, the junction contained 6 bases not matched to a gene. The CDR3 is 15 amino acids. The germline CDR1 and CDR2 sequences are SGHRS and YFSETQ. CDR3 bases: TGCGCCAGCAGCACCGTCGGGACAGCTGGAAACACCATATATTTT. This codes for CASSTVGTAGNTIYF.

A remark on this clone: Additional DNA sequences in this sample encode the identical CDR3. This sequence joins TRBV18 and TRBJ2-7; no firm D call. The CDR3 loop spans 12 amino acids. The V gene lost 0 bases and the J gene lost 4 bases, with 4 bases spanning the gap. Germline V CDR1 and CDR2: KGHSH, LQKENI. The CDR3: CASSPPTYEQYF. The CDR3 DNA sequence: TGTGCCAGCTCACCACCCACATACGAGCAGTACTTC.

The CDR3 DNA reads TGCGCCAGCAGCCAATACTCTTGGGGGGGGACAGGGAGGGCAGATACGCAGTATTTT. It encodes CASSQYSWGGTGRADTQYF. The chain employs TRBV4-3 and TRBJ2-3, with 9 bases fitting TRBD1. There are 19 residues in the CDR3. The germline gives CDR1 LGHNA, CDR2 YSLEER. V dropped 2 bases and J dropped 4; count of bases not matched to a gene: 16.

V usage is TRBV7-8 and J usage is TRBJ2-7; 7 nucleotides align to TRBD2. The CDR3 sequence is 14 residues long. The V gene's germline CDR1 is SGHVS and CDR2 FQNEAQ. Trimming removed 5 bases from V and 2 bases from J; junction bases left unmatched: 6. The CDR3 coding sequence is TGTGCCAGCAGCCCACCCGGACTAGCCTACGAGCAGTACTTC. It specifies CASSPPGLAYEQYF. Supplemented by reference TRBV7-8 and TRBJ2-7, the full variable domain reads GAGVSQSPRYKVAKRGQDVALRCDPISGHVSLFWYQQALGQGPEFLTYFQNEAQLDKSGLPSDRFFAERPEGSVSTLKIQRTQQEDSAVYLCASSPPGLAYEQYFGPGTRLTVT.

The gene calls are TRBV7-9 and TRBJ2-1; 9 nucleotides agree with TRBD2. Trimming at V came to 4 bases and at J to 10 bases, leaving 11 bases not matched to a gene. The CDR3 is 15 amino acids. Germline-derived CDR1 and CDR2 are SEHNR and FQNEAQ (reference sequence). The CDR3 DNA sequence: TGTGCCAGCAGCTCCCTACGCGGGGGGGCGTGGGAGCAGTTCTTC. Its protein product is CASSSLRGGAWEQFF.

The chain has TRBV6-5 and TRBJ1-5; weak D call: TRBD1 (6 bases). This CDR3 has 13 amino acids. Germline V gene lookup returns CDR1 MNHEY and CDR2 SVGAGI. The V and J ends lost 5 bases and 7 bases respectively, with 12 bases between them. CDR3 residues: CASSIQGGQPQHF. The CDR3, as DNA: TGTGCCAGCAGTATACAAGGGGGACAGCCCCAGCATTTT.

V and J are TRBV28 and TRBJ1-5, with 7 bases that match TRBD1. V was clipped by 6 bases and J by 2 bases; unmatched bases: 10. There are 16 residues in the CDR3. Germline V gene lookup returns CDR1 MDHEN and CDR2 SYDVKM. CDR3 DNA sequence: TGTGCCAGCAGGGACTACAGGGGAGCGGGCAATCAGCCCCAGCATTTT. The encoded protein is CASRDYRGAGNQPQHF.

This chain joins TRBV7-9 and TRBJ1-4; 8 bases align to TRBD1. Germline V gives CDR1 SEHNR, CDR2 FQNEAQ (reference sequence). With V trimmed by 3 bases and J by 3 bases, 3 bases remained unmatched. The CDR3 has 15 residues. The CDR3 protein is CASSFGQGPNEKLFF. The CDR3 DNA is TGTGCCAGCAGCTTCGGACAGGGTCCTAATGAAAAACTGTTTTTT.

In DNA form, the CDR3 reads TGTGCCAGCTCGTCGACCGTCCAGGGCACAGATACGCAGTATTTT. Translated, it gives CASSSTVQGTDTQYF. The gene calls are TRBV18 and TRBJ2-3; D unresolved. V was trimmed by 6 bases and J by 1 base, leaving 14 bases between them. This CDR3 is built from 15 residues. Per germline, CDR1 KGHSH and CDR2 LQKENI.

The V gene is TRBV5-4, the J gene TRBJ1-3; D uncertain. CDR3 size: 13 residues. The V end was cut by 4 bases, the J end by 0 bases, with 5 bases between. Germline V gene sequence: CDR1 SGHNT, CDR2 YYREEE (reference sequence). DNA for the CDR3: TGTGCCAGCAGCCCCAACTCTGGAAACACCATATATTTT. Translated, it gives CASSPNSGNTIYF.

This sequence joins TRBV19 and TRBJ2-6, with D unresolved. Germline CDR1 reads LNHDA; CDR2 reads SQIVND (reference sequence). The CDR3 loop spans 15 amino acids. The germline V and J ends were trimmed by 2 bases and 4 bases, with 9 bases remaining between them. The CDR3 here is CASSILDSGANVLTF. As DNA, the CDR3 is TGTGCCAGTAGTATATTAGACTCCGGGGCCAACGTCCTGACTTTC.

V and J are TRBV3-1 (or the pseudogene TRBV3-2) and TRBJ2-7, with 9 bases matching TRBD2. Germline V lookup: CDR1 LGHDT, CDR2 YNNKEL (reference sequence). CDR3 length: 16 residues. V was clipped by 0 bases and J by 0 bases; unmatched bases: 3. DNA for the CDR3: TGTGCCAGCAGCCAAGAAGGCGGGGGGGCCTCCTACGAGCAGTACTTC. Its protein is CASSQEGGGASYEQYF.

The chain recombines TRBV6-5 with TRBJ2-3, with TRBD1 matching 8 bases. Losses at the gene ends were 4 bases for V and 1 base for J; bases not matched to a gene: 4. CDR1 and CDR2 (germline): MNHEY, SVGAGI. The CDR3 has 15 amino acids. The CDR3 reads CASSLQGDGTDTQYF. The CDR3 coding sequence is TGTGCCAGCAGTTTACAGGGGGACGGCACAGATACGCAGTATTTT.

The chain joins TRBV15 to TRBJ2-7, with TRBD1 matching 8 bases. Germline V gene lookup returns CDR1 LNHNV and CDR2 YYDKDF (reference sequence). This CDR3 comprises 15 residues. With 5 bases clipped from V and 4 bases from J, the junction kept 10 bases outside the gene matches. This CDR3 is CATSPRRQGAYEQYF. The CDR3 DNA follows: TGTGCCACCAGCCCCCGGCGGCAGGGGGCTTACGAGCAGTACTTC.

This clone was picked up a small number of times. The rearrangement joins TRBV4-3 to TRBJ2-7; unclear D gene. The germline V and J ends were trimmed by 3 bases and 3 bases, with 9 bases remaining between them. The CDR3 is 13 residues long. Germline V lookup: CDR1 LGHNA, CDR2 YSLEER. CDR3 sequence: CASSQNTRYEQYF. CDR3 coding DNA: TGCGCCAGCAGCCAGAACACCCGCTACGAGCAGTACTTC.

This chain links TRBV19 with TRBJ1-5, with D unclear. The germline CDR1 and CDR2 sequences are LNHDA and SQIVND (reference sequence). The CDR3 totals 13 residues. With 8 bases removed from V and 3 bases from J, the gap between germline ends came to 11 bases. DNA of the CDR3: TGTGCCAGTTCCGGGGATATCAATCAGCCCCAGCATTTT. The encoded protein is CASSGDINQPQHF.

V gene TRBV23-1 combines with J gene TRBJ1-2, with 8 positions matching TRBD1. TRBV23-1 counts as an open reading frame of uncertain function. V dropped 1 base and J dropped 4; count of bases not matched to a gene: 11. CDR3 size: 17 residues. This chain's CDR3 is CASSQYGGQGDFYGYTF. In DNA, the CDR3 is TGCGCCAGCAGTCAATACGGAGGACAGGGCGATTTCTATGGCTACACCTTC.

V gene TRBV7-2 combines with J gene TRBJ2-5; D remains ambiguous. Germline loops: CDR1 SGHTA, CDR2 FQGNSA. The CDR3 is 14 residues long. The germline V and J ends were trimmed by 3 bases and 1 base, with 9 bases remaining between them. The CDR3 loop reads CASSLYSSQETQYF. The CDR3 DNA reads TGTGCCAGCAGCTTGTACTCGTCCCAAGAGACCCAGTACTTC. Full variable domain (outside the CDR3, taken from reference TRBV7-2 and TRBJ2-5): GAGVSQSPSNKVTEKGKDVELRCDPISGHTALYWYRQSLGQGLEFLIYFQGNSAPDKSGLPSDRFSAERTGGSVSTLTIQRTQQEDSAVYLCASSLYSSQETQYFGPGTRLLVL.

The chain has TRBV2 and TRBJ1-4; no reliable D call. V was clipped by 8 bases and J by 10 bases, with 20 bases between them. From germline, CDR1 is SNHLY and CDR2 FYNNEI. CDR3 length: 14 amino acids. CDR3 in amino acids: CASHTSSGFGKLFF. CDR3 DNA: TGTGCCAGCCATACTTCCTCAGGTTTTGGAAAACTGTTTTTT.

The J gene is TRBJ2-1, the V gene TRBV5-1; TRBD1 matches at 8 bases. Germline CDR1 and CDR2: SGHRS and YFSETQ. The CDR3 totals 20 residues. Germline trimming cut 0 bases from V and 0 bases from J; bases unmatched to any gene: 14. The CDR3 nucleotides are TGCGCCAGCAGCTTGGCGGACAGGGCCACCGTCGGGACCTCCTACAATGAGCAGTTCTTC. Translation gives CASSLADRATVGTSYNEQFF.

The J gene is TRBJ2-7, the V gene TRBV6-5; TRBD1 matches at 10 bases. CDR3 length: 16 residues. From germline, CDR1 is MNHEY and CDR2 SVGAGI. Trimming removed 4 bases from V and 1 base from J; junction bases left unmatched: 7. CDR3: CASSSGGTGESYEQYF. CDR3 sequence (DNA): TGTGCCAGCAGTTCCGGAGGGACAGGGGAGTCCTACGAGCAGTACTTC.

The chain is built from TRBV5-1 and TRBJ2-6; TRBD2 might be the D (6 bases). Germline CDR1 reads SGHRS; CDR2 reads YFSETQ. The CDR3 spans 17 residues. Trimming left V 4 bases short and J 2 bases short, with 16 bases between. CDR3 region: CASSPEGRLTGANVLTF. CDR3 nucleotides: TGCGCCAGCAGCCCGGAGGGCAGGTTGACTGGGGCCAACGTCCTGACTTTC.

The V call is TRBV4-3, the J call TRBJ1-1; no clear D gene. CDR3 length equals 13 residues. The V end was cut by 1 base, the J end by 5 bases, with 8 bases between. Germline-derived CDR1 and CDR2 are LGHNA and YSLEER. This CDR3 reads CASSQVRRTEAFF. Here the CDR3 DNA reads TGCGCCAGCAGCCAAGTTAGGCGGACTGAAGCTTTCTTT.

Worth noting for this clone: One end of the junction does not line up with germline, which may come from a read error. The V gene is TRBV11-2, the J gene TRBJ2-5, with D perhaps TRBD1 (7 bases). CDR1 is SGHAT and CDR2 is FQNNGV in the germline V gene. The CDR3 extends over 12 amino acids. The CDR3 spells CASSQGGEAQYF. CDR3 DNA: TGTGCCAGCAGCCAGGGGGGAGAGGCCCAGTACTTC.

J is TRBJ2-1 and V is TRBV11-3; possible D gene TRBD1, 5 bases. The germline V gene encodes CDR1 SGHNT and CDR2 YENEEA. CDR3 size: 14 residues. V was trimmed by 3 bases and J by 5 bases, leaving 11 bases between them. The CDR3 nucleotides read TGTGCCAGCAGCTTTTCTGGGGCAGACAATGAGCAGTTCTTC. This sequence encodes CASSFSGADNEQFF. Together with reference TRBV11-3 and TRBJ2-1, the CDR3 gives the full variable domain: EAGVVQSPRYKIIEKKQPVAFWCNPISGHNTLYWYLQNLGQGPELLIRYENEEAVDDSQLPKDRFSAERLKGVDSTLKIQPAELGDSAVYLCASSFSGADNEQFFGPGTRLTVL.

CDR3 DNA sequence: TGTGCCAGCAGCCAATTTCTTCCGGGACAGGGCGAGACCCAGTACTTC. Protein sequence: CASSQFLPGQGETQYF. The chain recombines TRBV3-1 (or the pseudogene TRBV3-2) with TRBJ2-5, with 9 nucleotides matching TRBD1. This CDR3 region has 16 residues. The V gene's germline CDR1 is LGHDT and CDR2 YNNKEL (reference sequence). V was clipped by 2 bases and J by 5 bases; unmatched bases: 9.

CDR3 DNA: TGTGCCAGCAGCCCTCGGGAGGGAATAGGATCACCCCTCCACTTT. This translates into CASSPREGIGSPLHF. The chain has TRBV7-6 and TRBJ1-6; no clear D gene. The germline V gene encodes CDR1 SGHVS and CDR2 FNYEAQ. CDR3 length: 15 amino acids. V shed 5 bases and J shed 10 bases, with 18 bases lying between them.